Listed below are T cell receptor beta chains from one sample, sequenced in a study of CD8+ T cells in alopecia areata. This table comes from immunoSEQ multiplex PCR, and its TCRdb copy is limited to in-frame clones, with some not included. The sample includes some 170,000 clones, around 58% seen only once; the top ten take roughly 17%. Sequenced material: CD4+ T cells sorted from blood, taken between weeks 55 and 70, from a patient treated with tofacitinib. These receptors all stem from a human donor with alopecia areata. Each CDR3 is given with its conserved first and last residue. The order of the fields is J gene, V gene, D gene, clone size, CDR3 protein, CDR3 DNA. D genes are given only for firm matches. Size values are once, few and many counts, or a class for expanded clones, and some rows have none.

>TRBJ2-2|TRBV29-1|.|.
CSVEYSRVPGELFF
TGCAGCGTTGAATACAGTAGGGTACCCGGGGAGCTGTTTTTT
>TRBJ2-5|TRBV14|.|few
CASSQNTVSAQYF
TGTGCCAGCAGCCAAAATACGGTTTCGGCCCAGTACTTC
>TRBJ2-2|TRBV10-3|TRBD1|.
CAISGTGETGELFF
TGTGCCATCTCCGGGACAGGGGAGACCGGGGAGCTGTTTTTT
>TRBJ2-7|TRBV10-3|.|.
CAISETSPTFSTEQYF
TGTGCCATCAGTGAGACTAGTCCAACCTTCTCTACCGAGCAGTACTTC
>TRBJ1-2|TRBV7-9|.|.
CASSRGLDGYTF
TGTGCCAGCAGCCGTGGTCTGGACGGCTACACCTTC
>TRBJ1-2|TRBV29-1|.|.
CSDRSGNGYTF
TGCAGCGACCGCTCCGGGAATGGCTACACCTTC
>TRBJ1-1|TRBV20-1|.|.
CSARAGLEAFF
TGCAGTGCTAGGGCCGGTCTTGAAGCTTTCTTT
>TRBJ2-1|TRBV4-1|.|few
CASSQDSRRVF
TGCGCCAGCAGCCAAGATTCCAGGAGGGTCTTC
>TRBJ2-5|TRBV4-2|.|.
CASSQEWDTQETQYF
TGTGCCAGCAGCCAAGAATGGGACACCCAAGAGACCCAGTACTTC
>TRBJ2-5|TRBV5-4|TRBD2|once
CASSLAGGLAGETQYF
TGTGCCAGCAGCTTGGCCGGGGGACTAGCAGGGGAGACCCAGTACTTC
>TRBJ2-2|TRBV29-1|.|.
CSAAGRANTGELFF
TGCAGCGCGGCAGGCAGGGCGAACACCGGGGAGCTGTTTTTT
>TRBJ1-5|TRBV2|.|.
CASSEFYSNQPQHF
TGTGCCAGCAGTGAGTTCTATAGCAATCAGCCCCAGCATTTT
>TRBJ1-2|TRBV2|.|.
CASSLGGFGYGYTF
TGTGCCAGCAGCTTAGGGGGGTTTGGCTATGGCTACACCTTC
>TRBJ1-1|TRBV19|.|once
CASSHEGKRTEAFF
TGTGCCAGTAGTCACGAGGGTAAGCGGACTGAAGCTTTCTTT
>TRBJ2-7|TRBV19|TRBD1|.
CASSNAWGQSSYEQYF
TGTGCCAGTAGTAACGCTTGGGGACAGAGCTCCTACGAGCAGTACTTC
>TRBJ1-2|TRBV10-3|TRBD1|.
CAISASGTGQGKSNGYTF
TGTGCCATCAGTGCTTCGGGGACGGGACAGGGGAAGTCCAATGGCTACACCTTC
>TRBJ2-3|TRBV5-6|.|.
CASSFPADSTGGTDTQYF
TGTGCCAGCAGCTTTCCCGCCGACTCCACCGGGGGCACAGATACGCAGTATTTT
>TRBJ2-7|TRBV30|.|.
CAWDDWTAYEQYF
TGTGCCTGGGATGATTGGACAGCCTACGAGCAGTACTTC